This TCR beta chain was sequenced during a study of T-cell reconstitution after alpha-beta-depleted transplantation in children. This clonotype was seen just once. The antigen is undetermined. Unique molecular identifiers were incorporated when the TCRbeta library was constructed. TCRdb re-called the PCR reads through MiXCR, storing one row per CDR3 protein. The sample records 250,000 to 400,000 distinct CDR3 sequences, approximately 23% being singletons. Study-wide points: T-cell counts and diversity were attributed mostly to newly produced T cells one year after transplant. In patients about two months after transplant, alpha-beta T cells reportedly arose from several hundred expanded graft clones. For some patients, TCRbeta diversity was high at day 60 because of recipient T cells and thymic progenitors that survived.

Germline CDR1 and CDR2: SEHNR and FQNEAQ (reference sequence). The CDR3 loop spans 13 amino acids. V was trimmed by 7 bases and J by 2 bases, leaving 9 bases between them. This sequence joins TRBV7-9 and TRBJ2-1; D gene uncertain. The TCR originated in a male patient under 18 who had a stem cell transplant for acute lymphoblastic leukemia, so the T cells may come from the graft donor. The starting material was PBMCs, mostly from graft donor cells, obtained 180 days after TCRalphabeta/CD19-depleted stem cell transplant. This chain's CDR3 is CASTALTYNEQFF. CDR3 DNA: TGTGCCAGCACCGCCCTTACCTACAATGAGCAGTTCTTC.